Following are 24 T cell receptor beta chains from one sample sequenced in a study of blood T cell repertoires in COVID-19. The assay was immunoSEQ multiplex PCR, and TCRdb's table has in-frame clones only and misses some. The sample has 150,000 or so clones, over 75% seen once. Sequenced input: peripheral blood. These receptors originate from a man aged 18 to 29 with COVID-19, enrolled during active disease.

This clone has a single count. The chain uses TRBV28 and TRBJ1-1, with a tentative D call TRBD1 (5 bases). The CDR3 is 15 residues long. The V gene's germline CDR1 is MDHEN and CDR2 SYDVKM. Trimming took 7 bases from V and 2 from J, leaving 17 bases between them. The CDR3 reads CASNENSGLNTEAFF. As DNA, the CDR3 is TGTGCCAGCAACGAAAACTCAGGGCTTAACACTGAAGCTTTCTTT. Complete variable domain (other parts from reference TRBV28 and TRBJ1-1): DVKVTQSSRYLVKRTGEKVFLECVQDMDHENMFWYRQDPGLGLRLIYFSYDVKMKEKGDIPEGYSVSREKKERFSLILESASTNQTSMYLCASNENSGLNTEAFFGQGTRLTVV.

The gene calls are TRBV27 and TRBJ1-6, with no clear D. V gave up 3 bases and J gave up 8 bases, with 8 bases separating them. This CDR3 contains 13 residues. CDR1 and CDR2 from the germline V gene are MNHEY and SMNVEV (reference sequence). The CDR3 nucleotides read TGTGCCAGCAGTTTTTTGGGCGATTCACCCCTCCACTTT. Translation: CASSFLGDSPLHF.

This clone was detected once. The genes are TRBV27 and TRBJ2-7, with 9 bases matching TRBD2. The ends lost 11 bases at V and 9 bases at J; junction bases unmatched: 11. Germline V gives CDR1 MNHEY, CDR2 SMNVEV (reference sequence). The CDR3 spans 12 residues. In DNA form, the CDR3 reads TGTGCCGCCGGAGTAGCGGGAGCTTTGCAGTACTTC. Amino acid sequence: CAAGVAGALQYF.

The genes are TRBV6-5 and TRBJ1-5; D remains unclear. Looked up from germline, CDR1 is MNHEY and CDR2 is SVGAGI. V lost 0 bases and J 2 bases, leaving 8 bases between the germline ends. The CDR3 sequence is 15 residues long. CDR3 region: CASSYSKRGNQPQHF. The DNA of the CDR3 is TGTGCCAGCAGTTACTCGAAACGAGGCAATCAGCCCCAGCATTTT.

The CDR3 loop is CASSFLQGGFYGYTF. In nucleotides, the CDR3 is TGTGCCAGCAGCTTTTTACAGGGGGGCTTCTATGGCTACACCTTC. The chain carries TRBV5-6 and TRBJ1-2, with TRBD1 identical over 8 bases. The CDR3 extends over 15 amino acids. The V gene end was trimmed by 2 bases and the J gene end by 4 bases; junction bases not matched to a gene: 7. Germline lookup yields CDR1 SGHDT and CDR2 YYEEEE. Together with reference TRBV5-6 and TRBJ1-2, the CDR3 gives the full variable domain: DAGVTQSPTHLIKTRGQQVTLRCSPKSGHDTVSWYQQALGQGPQFIFQYYEEEERQRGNFPDRFSGHQFPNYSSELNVNALLLGDSALYLCASSFLQGGFYGYTFGSGTRLTVV.

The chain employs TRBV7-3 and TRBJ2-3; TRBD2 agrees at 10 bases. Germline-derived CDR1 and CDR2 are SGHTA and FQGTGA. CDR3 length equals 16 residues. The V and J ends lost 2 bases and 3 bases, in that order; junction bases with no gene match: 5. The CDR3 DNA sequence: TGTGCCAGCAGCTTAGGGACTAGCGCGGCAACAGATACGCAGTATTTT. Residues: CASSLGTSAATDTQYF.

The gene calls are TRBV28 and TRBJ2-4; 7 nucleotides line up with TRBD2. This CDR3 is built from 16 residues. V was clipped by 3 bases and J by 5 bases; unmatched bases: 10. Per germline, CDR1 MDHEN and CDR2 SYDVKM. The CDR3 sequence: CASSFVNSGMENIQYF. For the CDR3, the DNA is TGTGCCAGCAGTTTCGTTAACAGCGGGATGGAAAACATTCAGTACTTC.

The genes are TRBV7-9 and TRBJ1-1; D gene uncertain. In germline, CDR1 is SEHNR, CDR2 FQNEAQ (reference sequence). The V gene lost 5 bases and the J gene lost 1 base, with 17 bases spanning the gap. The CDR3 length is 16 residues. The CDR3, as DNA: TGTGCCAGCAGCCCGAGAGTCCCCCAGGCGAACACTGAAGCTTTCTTT. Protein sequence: CASSPRVPQANTEAFF.

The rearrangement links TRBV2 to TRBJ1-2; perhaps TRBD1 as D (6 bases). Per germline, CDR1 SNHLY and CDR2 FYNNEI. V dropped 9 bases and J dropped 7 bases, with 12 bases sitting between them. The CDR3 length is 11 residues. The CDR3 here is CASWGQGGYTF. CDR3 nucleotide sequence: TGTGCCAGTTGGGGGCAGGGTGGCTACACCTTC.

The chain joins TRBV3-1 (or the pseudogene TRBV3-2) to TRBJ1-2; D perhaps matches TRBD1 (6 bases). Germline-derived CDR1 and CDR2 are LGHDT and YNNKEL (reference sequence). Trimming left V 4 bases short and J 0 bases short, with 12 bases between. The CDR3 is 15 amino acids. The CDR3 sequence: CASSLGQLANYGYTF. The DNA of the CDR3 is TGTGCCAGCAGCCTAGGACAGTTAGCTAACTATGGCTACACCTTC.

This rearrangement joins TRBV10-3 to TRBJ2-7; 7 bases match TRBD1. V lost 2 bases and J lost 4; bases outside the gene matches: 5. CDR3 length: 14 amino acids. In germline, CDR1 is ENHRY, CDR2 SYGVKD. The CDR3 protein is CAISETGAVYEQYF. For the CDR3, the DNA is TGTGCCATCAGTGAGACAGGGGCGGTATACGAGCAGTACTTC.

CDR3 DNA: TGTGCCAGCAGTGGACTAGCGGGATTTGAGCAGTTCTTC. This encodes CASSGLAGFEQFF. This chain joins TRBV6-2 or TRBV6-3 and TRBJ2-1; 12 nucleotides agree with TRBD2. Per germline, CDR1 MNHEY and CDR2 SVGEGT. Losses at the gene ends were 5 bases for V and 9 bases for J; bases not matched to a gene: 2. CDR3 length: 13 amino acids.

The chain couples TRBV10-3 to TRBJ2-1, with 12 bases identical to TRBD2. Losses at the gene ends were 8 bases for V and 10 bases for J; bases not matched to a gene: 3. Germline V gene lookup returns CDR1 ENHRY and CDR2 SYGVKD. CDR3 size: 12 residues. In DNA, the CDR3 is TGTGCCATCCGACTAGCGGGAGACGAGCAGTTCTTC. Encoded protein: CAIRLAGDEQFF.

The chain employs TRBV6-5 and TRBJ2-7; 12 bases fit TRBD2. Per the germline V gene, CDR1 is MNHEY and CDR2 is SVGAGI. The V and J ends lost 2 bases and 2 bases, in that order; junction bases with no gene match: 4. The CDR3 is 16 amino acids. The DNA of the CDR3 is TGTGCCAGCAGTTACCGGCTAGCGGGAGGGCCCTACGAGCAGTACTTC. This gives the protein CASSYRLAGGPYEQYF.

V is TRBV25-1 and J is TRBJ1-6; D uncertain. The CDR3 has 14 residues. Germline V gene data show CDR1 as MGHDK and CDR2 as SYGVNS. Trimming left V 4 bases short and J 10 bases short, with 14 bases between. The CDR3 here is CASSVRYEESPLHF. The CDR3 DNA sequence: TGTGCCAGCAGTGTCAGATACGAGGAGTCACCCCTCCACTTT. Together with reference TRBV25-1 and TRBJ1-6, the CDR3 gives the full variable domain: EADIYQTPRYLVIGTGKKITLECSQTMGHDKMYWYQQDPGMELHLIHYSYGVNSTEKGDLSSESTVSRIRTEHFPLTLESARPSHTSQYLCASSVRYEESPLHFGNGTRLTVT.

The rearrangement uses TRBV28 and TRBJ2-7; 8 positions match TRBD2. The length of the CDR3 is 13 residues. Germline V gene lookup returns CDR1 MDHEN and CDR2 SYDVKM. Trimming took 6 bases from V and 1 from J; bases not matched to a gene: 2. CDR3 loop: CASSRGGSYEQYF. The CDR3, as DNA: TGTGCCAGCAGCCGCGGGGGGTCCTACGAGCAGTACTTC. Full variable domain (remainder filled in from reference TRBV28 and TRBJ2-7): DVKVTQSSRYLVKRTGEKVFLECVQDMDHENMFWYRQDPGLGLRLIYFSYDVKMKEKGDIPEGYSVSREKKERFSLILESASTNQTSMYLCASSRGGSYEQYFGPGTRLTVT.

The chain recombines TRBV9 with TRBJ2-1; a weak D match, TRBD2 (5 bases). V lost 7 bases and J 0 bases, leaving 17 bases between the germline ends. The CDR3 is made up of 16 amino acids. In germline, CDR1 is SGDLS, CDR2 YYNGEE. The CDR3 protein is CASSLYPSSSYNEQFF. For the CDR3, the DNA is TGTGCCAGCTCCCTGTACCCTAGCAGCTCCTACAATGAGCAGTTCTTC.

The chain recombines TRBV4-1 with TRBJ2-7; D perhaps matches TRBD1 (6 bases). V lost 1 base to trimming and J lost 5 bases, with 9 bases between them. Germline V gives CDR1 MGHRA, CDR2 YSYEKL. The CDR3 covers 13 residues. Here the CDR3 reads CASSQVTGHEQYF. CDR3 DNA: TGCGCCAGCAGCCAAGTGACAGGCCACGAGCAGTACTTC.

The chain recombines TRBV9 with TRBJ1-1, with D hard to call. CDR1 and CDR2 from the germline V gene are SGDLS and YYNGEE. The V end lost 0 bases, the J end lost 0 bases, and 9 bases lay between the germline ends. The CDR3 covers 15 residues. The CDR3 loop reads CASSVGLALNTEAFF. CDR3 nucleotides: TGTGCCAGCAGCGTAGGTCTGGCCCTGAACACTGAAGCTTTCTTT.

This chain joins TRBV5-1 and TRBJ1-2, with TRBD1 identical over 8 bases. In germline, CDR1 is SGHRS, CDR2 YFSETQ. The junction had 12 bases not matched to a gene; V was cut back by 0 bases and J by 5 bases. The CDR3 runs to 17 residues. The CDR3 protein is CASSLGGPSGGEYGYTF. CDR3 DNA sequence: TGCGCCAGCAGCTTGGGGGGCCCCTCAGGGGGCGAATATGGCTACACCTTC.

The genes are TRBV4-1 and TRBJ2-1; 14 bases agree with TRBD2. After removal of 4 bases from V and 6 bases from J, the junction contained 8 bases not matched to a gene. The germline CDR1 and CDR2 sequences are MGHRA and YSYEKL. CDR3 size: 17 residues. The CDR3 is CASSRGLAGVKGNEQFF. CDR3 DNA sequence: TGCGCCAGCAGCCGGGGACTAGCGGGAGTAAAGGGCAATGAGCAGTTCTTC.

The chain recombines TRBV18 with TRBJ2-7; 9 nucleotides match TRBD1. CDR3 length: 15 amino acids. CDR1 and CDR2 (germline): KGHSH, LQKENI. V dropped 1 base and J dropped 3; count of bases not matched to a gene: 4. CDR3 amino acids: CASSPQRQGVYEQYF. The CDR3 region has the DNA TGTGCCAGCTCACCACAGAGACAGGGGGTCTACGAGCAGTACTTC.

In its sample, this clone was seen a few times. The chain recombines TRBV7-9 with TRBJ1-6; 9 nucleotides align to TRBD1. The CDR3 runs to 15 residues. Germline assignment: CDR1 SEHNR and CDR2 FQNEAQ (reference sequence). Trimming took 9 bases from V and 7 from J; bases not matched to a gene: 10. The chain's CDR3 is CASSLGGQGNSPLHF. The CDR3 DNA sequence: TGTGCCAGTTCCCTGGGGGGACAGGGAAATTCACCCCTCCACTTT.

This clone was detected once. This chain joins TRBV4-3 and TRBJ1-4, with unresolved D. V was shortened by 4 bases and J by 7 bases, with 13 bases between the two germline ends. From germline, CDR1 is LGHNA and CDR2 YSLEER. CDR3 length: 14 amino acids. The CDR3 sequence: CASSPNTFGEKLFF. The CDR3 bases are TGCGCCAGCAGCCCCAACACATTTGGTGAAAAACTGTTTTTT.